The T cell receptor beta chain under discussion was sequenced for a study of T cell changes during pregnancy in multiple sclerosis. Only one count was recorded for this clone. The CDR3 is 16 residues long. Germline CDR1 SEHNR, CDR2 FQNEAQ (reference sequence). V gave up 4 bases and J gave up 1 base; unmatched junction bases: 6. Assay used: immunoSEQ multiplex PCR; TCRdb lists only in-frame clones, some missing. Here the sample spans some 38,000 clones, around 92% being singletons. V usage is TRBV7-9 and J usage is TRBJ2-1, with 8 bases lining up with TRBD2. This sample comprised CD8+ T cells from peripheral blood mononuclear cells, obtained after pregnancy. The sequence derives from a female donor with multiple sclerosis, enrolled in a pregnancy study. CDR3: CASSWSGSPSYNEQFF. The CDR3 coding sequence is TGTGCCAGCAGCTGGAGCGGGAGCCCTTCCTACAATGAGCAGTTCTTC.